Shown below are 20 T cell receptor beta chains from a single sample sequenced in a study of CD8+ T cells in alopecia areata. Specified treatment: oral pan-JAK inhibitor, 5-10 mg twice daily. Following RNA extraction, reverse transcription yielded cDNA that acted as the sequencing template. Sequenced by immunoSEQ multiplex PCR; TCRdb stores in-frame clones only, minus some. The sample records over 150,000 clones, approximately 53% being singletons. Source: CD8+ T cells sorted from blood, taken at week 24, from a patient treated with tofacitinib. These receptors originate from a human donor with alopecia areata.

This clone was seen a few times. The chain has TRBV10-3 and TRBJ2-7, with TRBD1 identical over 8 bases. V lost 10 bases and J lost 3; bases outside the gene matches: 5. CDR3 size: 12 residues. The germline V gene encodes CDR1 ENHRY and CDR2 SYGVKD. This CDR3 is CATGQGLYEQYF. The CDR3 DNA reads TGTGCCACAGGACAGGGTCTCTACGAGCAGTACTTC.

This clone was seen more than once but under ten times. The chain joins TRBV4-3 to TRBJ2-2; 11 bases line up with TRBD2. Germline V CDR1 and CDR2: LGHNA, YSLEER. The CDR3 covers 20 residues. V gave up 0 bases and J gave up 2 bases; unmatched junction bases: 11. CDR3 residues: CASSQERRGSGGVNTGELFF. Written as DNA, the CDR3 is TGCGCCAGCAGCCAAGAGAGACGTGGTAGCGGGGGGGTTAACACCGGGGAGCTGTTTTTT.

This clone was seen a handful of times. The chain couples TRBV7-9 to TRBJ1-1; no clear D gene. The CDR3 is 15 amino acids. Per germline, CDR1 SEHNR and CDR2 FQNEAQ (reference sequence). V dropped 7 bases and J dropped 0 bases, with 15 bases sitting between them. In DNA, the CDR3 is TGTGCCAGCACCCCCCCTAAGGGTGTGAACACTGAAGCTTTCTTT. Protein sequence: CASTPPKGVNTEAFF. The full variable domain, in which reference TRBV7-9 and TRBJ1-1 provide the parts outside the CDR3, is DTGVSQNPRHKITKRGQNVTFRCDPISEHNRLYWYRQTLGQGPEFLTYFQNEAQLEKSRLLSDRFSAERPKGSFSTLEIQRTEQGDSAMYLCASTPPKGVNTEAFFGQGTRLTVV.

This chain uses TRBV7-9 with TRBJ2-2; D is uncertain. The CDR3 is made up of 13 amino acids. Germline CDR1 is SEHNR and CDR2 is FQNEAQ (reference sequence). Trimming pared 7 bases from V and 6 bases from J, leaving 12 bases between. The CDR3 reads CASTSDRPGELFF. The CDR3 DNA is TGTGCCAGCACCTCCGACCGGCCCGGGGAGCTGTTTTTT.

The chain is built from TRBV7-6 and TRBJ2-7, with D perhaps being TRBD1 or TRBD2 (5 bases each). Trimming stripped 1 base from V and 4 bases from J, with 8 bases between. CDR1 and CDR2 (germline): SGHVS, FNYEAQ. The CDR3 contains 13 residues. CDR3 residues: CASSLGDGYEQYF. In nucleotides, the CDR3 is TGTGCCAGCAGCTTAGGGGACGGATACGAGCAGTACTTC.

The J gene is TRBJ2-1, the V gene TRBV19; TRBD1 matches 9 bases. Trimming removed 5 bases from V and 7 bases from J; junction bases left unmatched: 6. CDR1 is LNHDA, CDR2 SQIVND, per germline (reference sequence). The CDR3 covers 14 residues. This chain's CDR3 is CASSVRDRANEQFF. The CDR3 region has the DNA TGTGCCAGTAGTGTCCGGGACAGGGCGAATGAGCAGTTCTTC.

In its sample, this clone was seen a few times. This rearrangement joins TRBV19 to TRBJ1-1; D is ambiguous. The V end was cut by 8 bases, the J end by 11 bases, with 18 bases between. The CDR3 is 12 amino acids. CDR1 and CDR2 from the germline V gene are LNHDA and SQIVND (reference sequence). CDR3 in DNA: TGTGCCAGTGCGTTAGGTAACACCGAGGCTTTCTTT. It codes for CASALGNTEAFF. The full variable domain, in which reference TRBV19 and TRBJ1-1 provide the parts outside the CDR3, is DGGITQSPKYLFRKEGQNVTLSCEQNLNHDAMYWYRQDPGQGLRLIYYSQIVNDFQKGDIAEGYSVSREKKESFPLTVTSAQKNPTAFYLCASALGNTEAFFGQGTRLTVV.

This CDR3 reads CASSLGGRGNTEAFF. As DNA, the CDR3 is TGTGCCAGCAGCTTGGGTGGCAGGGGAAACACTGAAGCTTTCTTT. The chain has TRBV5-6 and TRBJ1-1; tentatively, D is TRBD1 (6 bases). Germline lookup yields CDR1 SGHDT and CDR2 YYEEEE. Trimming removed 0 bases from V and 2 bases from J, with 11 bases in between. The CDR3 is 15 amino acids.

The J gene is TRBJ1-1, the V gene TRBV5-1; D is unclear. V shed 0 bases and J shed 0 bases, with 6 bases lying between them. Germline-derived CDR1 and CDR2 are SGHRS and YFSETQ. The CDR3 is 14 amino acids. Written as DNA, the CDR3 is TGCGCCAGCAGCTTGGAAGGGTTGAACACTGAAGCTTTCTTT. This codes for CASSLEGLNTEAFF. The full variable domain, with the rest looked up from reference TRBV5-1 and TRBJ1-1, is KAGVTQTPRYLIKTRGQQVTLSCSPISGHRSVSWYQQTPGQGLQFLFEYFSETQRNKGNFPGRFSGRQFSNSRSEMNVSTLELGDSALYLCASSLEGLNTEAFFGQGTRLTVV.

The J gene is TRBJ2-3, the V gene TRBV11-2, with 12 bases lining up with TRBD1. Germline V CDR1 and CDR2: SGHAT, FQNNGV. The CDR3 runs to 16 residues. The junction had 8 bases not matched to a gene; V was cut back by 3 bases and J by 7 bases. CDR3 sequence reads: CASSFPSGQGANTQYF. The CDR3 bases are TGTGCCAGCAGCTTCCCCTCGGGACAGGGGGCAAATACGCAGTATTTT.

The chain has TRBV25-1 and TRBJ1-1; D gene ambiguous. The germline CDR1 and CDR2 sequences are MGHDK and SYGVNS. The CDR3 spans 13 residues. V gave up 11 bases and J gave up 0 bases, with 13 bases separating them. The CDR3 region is CASAPSLNTEAFF. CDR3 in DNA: TGTGCCTCAGCACCGAGTTTGAACACTGAAGCTTTCTTT. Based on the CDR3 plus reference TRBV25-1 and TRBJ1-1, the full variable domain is EADIYQTPRYLVIGTGKKITLECSQTMGHDKMYWYQQDPGMELHLIHYSYGVNSTEKGDLSSESTVSRIRTEHFPLTLESARPSHTSQYLCASAPSLNTEAFFGQGTRLTVV.

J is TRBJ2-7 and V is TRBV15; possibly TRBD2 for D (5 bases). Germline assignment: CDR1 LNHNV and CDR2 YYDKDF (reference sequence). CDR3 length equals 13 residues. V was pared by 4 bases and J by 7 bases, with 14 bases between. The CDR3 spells CATSTPGVLEQYF. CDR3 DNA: TGTGCCACCAGCACCCCCGGGGTCCTGGAGCAGTACTTC.

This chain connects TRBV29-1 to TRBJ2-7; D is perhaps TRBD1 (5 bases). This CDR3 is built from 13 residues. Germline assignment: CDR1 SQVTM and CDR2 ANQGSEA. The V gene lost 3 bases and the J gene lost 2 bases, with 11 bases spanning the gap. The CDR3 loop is CSVEAGIPYEQYF. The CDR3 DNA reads TGCAGCGTTGAGGCAGGGATCCCCTACGAGCAGTACTTC.

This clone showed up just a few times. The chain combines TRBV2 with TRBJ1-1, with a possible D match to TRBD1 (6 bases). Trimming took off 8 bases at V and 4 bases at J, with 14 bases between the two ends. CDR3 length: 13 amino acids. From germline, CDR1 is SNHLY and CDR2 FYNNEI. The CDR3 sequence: CASGNGQFTEAFF. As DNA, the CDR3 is TGTGCCAGCGGCAACGGACAGTTCACTGAAGCTTTCTTT.

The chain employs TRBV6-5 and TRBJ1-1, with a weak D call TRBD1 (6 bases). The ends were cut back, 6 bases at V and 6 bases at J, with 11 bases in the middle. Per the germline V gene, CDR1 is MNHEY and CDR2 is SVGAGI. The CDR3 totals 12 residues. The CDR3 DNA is TGTGCCAGCAGCTCCGGACAGCCTGAAGCTTTCTTT. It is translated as CASSSGQPEAFF.

The CDR3 spells CAWSVGSGGQYF. The CDR3 region has the DNA TGTGCCTGGAGTGTAGGTTCGGGGGGGCAGTATTTT. This chain connects TRBV30 to TRBJ2-3, with 7 positions matching TRBD2. Germline lookup yields CDR1 GTSNPN and CDR2 SVGIG (reference sequence). This CDR3 has 12 amino acids. J lost 11 bases, V lost 0 bases, and 5 bases had no gene match.

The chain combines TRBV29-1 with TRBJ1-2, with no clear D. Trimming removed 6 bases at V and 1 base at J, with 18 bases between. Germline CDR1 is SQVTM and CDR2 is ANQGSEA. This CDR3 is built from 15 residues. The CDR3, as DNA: TGCAGCGTAATGGGATATCTAGGAGTTAACTATGGCTACACCTTC. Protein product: CSVMGYLGVNYGYTF. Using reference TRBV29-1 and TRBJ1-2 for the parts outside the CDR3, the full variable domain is SAVISQKPSRDICQRGTSLTIQCQVDSQVTMMFWYRQQPGQSLTLIATANQGSEATYESGFVIDKFPISRPNLTFSTLTVSNMSPEDSSIYLCSVMGYLGVNYGYTFGSGTRLTVV.

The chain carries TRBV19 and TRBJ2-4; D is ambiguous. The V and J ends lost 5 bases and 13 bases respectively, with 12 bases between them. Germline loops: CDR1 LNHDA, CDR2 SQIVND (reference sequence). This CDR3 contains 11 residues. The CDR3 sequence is CASSSLWGQYF. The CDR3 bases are TGTGCCAGTAGTTCGTTGTGGGGACAGTACTTC.

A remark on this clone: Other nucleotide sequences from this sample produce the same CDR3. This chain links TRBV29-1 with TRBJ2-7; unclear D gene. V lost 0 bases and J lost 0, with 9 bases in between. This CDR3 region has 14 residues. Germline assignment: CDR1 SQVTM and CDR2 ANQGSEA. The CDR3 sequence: CSVEDLGSSYEQYF. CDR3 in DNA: TGCAGCGTTGAAGATCTTGGCAGCTCCTACGAGCAGTACTTC.

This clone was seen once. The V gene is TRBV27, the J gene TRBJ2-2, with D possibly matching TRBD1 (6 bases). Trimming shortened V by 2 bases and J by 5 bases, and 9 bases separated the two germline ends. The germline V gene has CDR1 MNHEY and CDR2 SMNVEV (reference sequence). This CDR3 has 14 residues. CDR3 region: CASSLPTGTGELFF. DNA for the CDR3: TGTGCCAGCAGTTTACCTACAGGGACCGGGGAGCTGTTTTTT.